These 27 T cell receptor beta chains were sequenced from one sample in a study of blood T cell repertoires in COVID-19. Some clones are missing from TCRdb's copy, which holds only in-frame ones; the method was immunoSEQ multiplex PCR. Among more than 70,000 clones listed, approximately 90% were seen once. The specimen sequenced was peripheral blood. The receptors stem from a woman of 80 years or more with acute or convalescent COVID-19.

This clone is a singleton in its sample. The chain recombines TRBV19 with TRBJ1-1; 9 nucleotides align to TRBD1. The CDR3 is 16 amino acids. V was pared by 7 bases and J by 10 bases, with 19 bases of the junction left unmatched. The germline CDR1 and CDR2 sequences are LNHDA and SQIVND (reference sequence). CDR3 residues: CASTPPGTGNKVGAFF. Here the CDR3 DNA reads TGTGCCAGTACCCCACCCGGGACAGGGAATAAAGTAGGAGCTTTCTTT.

The chain carries TRBV7-6 and TRBJ2-5, with D possibly TRBD2 on 6 matching bases. This CDR3 has 18 amino acids. Trimming took off 5 bases at V and 2 bases at J, with 24 bases between the two ends. Germline CDR1 is SGHVS and CDR2 is FNYEAQ. The CDR3 region is CASSTRPRQGGRQETQYF. In nucleotides, the CDR3 is TGTGCCAGCAGCACCCGACCCCGGCAAGGAGGGCGGCAAGAGACCCAGTACTTC.

The chain combines TRBV7-2 with TRBJ2-3; D gene unclear. The germline V gene has CDR1 SGHTA and CDR2 FQGNSA. The CDR3 consists of 15 residues. Trimming took 5 bases from V and 3 from J, leaving 15 bases between them. Here the CDR3 DNA reads TGTGCCAGCAGCCCTTCTTTGGCGGATACAGATACGCAGTATTTT. Protein sequence: CASSPSLADTDTQYF.

CDR3: CASSGQGNNSPLHF. As DNA, the CDR3 is TGTGCCAGCAGTGGACAGGGGAATAATTCACCCCTCCACTTT. The gene calls are TRBV5-7 and TRBJ1-6; TRBD1 aligns across 9 bases. TRBV5-7 is an ORF, with its function uncertain. This CDR3 spans 14 amino acids. After removal of 5 bases from V and 5 bases from J, the junction contained 2 bases not matched to a gene.

The chain uses TRBV18 and TRBJ2-2, with 8 nucleotides matching TRBD1. Germline assignment: CDR1 KGHSH and CDR2 LQKENI. The CDR3 is 16 residues long. The J segment lost 5 bases and the V segment lost 3 bases, leaving 8 bases of the junction unmatched. CDR3 DNA: TGTGCCAGCTCACCGACAGGGGTTTTAAGGACCGGGGAGCTGTTTTTT. Protein: CASSPTGVLRTGELFF.

The chain carries TRBV5-6 and TRBJ1-5; TRBD1 is a possible D gene (6 bases). The V gene's germline CDR1 is SGHDT and CDR2 YYEEEE. The CDR3 sequence is 17 residues long. V was clipped by 3 bases and J by 2 bases, with 18 bases between them. CDR3 loop: CASSSGQRKSGNQPQHF. CDR3 in DNA: TGTGCCAGCAGCTCAGGACAGCGAAAATCCGGCAATCAGCCCCAGCATTTT.

The chain combines TRBV2 with TRBJ2-5; 7 nucleotides agree with TRBD2. J was trimmed by 5 bases and V by 8 bases; bases with no gene match: 8. CDR1 and CDR2 from the germline V gene are SNHLY and FYNNEI. The CDR3 runs 13 residues. CDR3 in DNA: TGTGCCAGCTACGCCGGGACTACGGAGACCCAGTACTTC. Encoded protein: CASYAGTTETQYF.

This clone was recorded only once. The chain has TRBV4-3 and TRBJ1-2; weak D call: TRBD1 (6 bases). The germline V and J ends were trimmed by 1 base and 4 bases, with 16 bases remaining between them. Germline CDR1 LGHNA, CDR2 YSLEER. This CDR3 is 16 amino acids long. This CDR3 is CASSQGYADRSYGYTF. CDR3 in DNA: TGCGCCAGCAGCCAAGGGTACGCGGACAGATCCTATGGCTACACCTTC.

V and J are TRBV4-1 and TRBJ1-2, with 8 bases aligning to TRBD1. V lost 2 bases, J lost 0 bases, and 5 bases stayed unmatched. CDR3 length: 16 residues. Looked up from germline, CDR1 is MGHRA and CDR2 is YSYEKL. The chain's CDR3 is CASSQTGGNPNYGYTF. The CDR3 DNA reads as TGCGCCAGCAGCCAAACAGGGGGGAACCCTAACTATGGCTACACCTTC.

The chain has TRBV5-4 and TRBJ1-6; the match to TRBD1 covers 7 bases. CDR3 length equals 15 residues. The J segment lost 7 bases and the V segment lost 0 bases, leaving 4 bases of the junction unmatched. Germline CDR1 reads SGHNT; CDR2 reads YYREEE (reference sequence). CDR3 sequence (DNA): TGTGCCAGCAGCTTGGCGGGACAGCAGAATTCACCCCTCCACTTT. Translation gives CASSLAGQQNSPLHF.

This clone occurred once. The chain recombines TRBV6-2 or TRBV6-3 with TRBJ1-2; weak D call: TRBD1 (5 bases). This CDR3 has 16 amino acids. V was trimmed by 3 bases and J by 3 bases, leaving 17 bases between them. The V gene's germline CDR1 is MNHEY and CDR2 SVGEGT. The CDR3 coding sequence is TGTGCCAGCAGTTATTACGGCACGGGGGAGGACTATGGCTACACCTTC. This sequence encodes CASSYYGTGEDYGYTF.

J is TRBJ2-2 and V is TRBV18; D is unresolved. Trimming removed 3 bases at V and 4 bases at J, with 9 bases between. The CDR3 extends over 14 amino acids. CDR1 KGHSH and CDR2 LQKENI come from the germline V gene. This CDR3 reads CASSPTELTGELFF. DNA for the CDR3: TGTGCCAGCTCACCTACAGAACTCACCGGGGAGCTGTTTTTT.

The chain couples TRBV28 to TRBJ2-3; TRBD2 agrees at 7 bases. V was pared by 6 bases and J by 1 base, with 10 bases of the junction left unmatched. The CDR3 spans 16 residues. In germline, CDR1 is MDHEN, CDR2 SYDVKM. DNA of the CDR3: TGTGCCAGCAGGGCCCGCGGGAGCTCCCGCACAGATACGCAGTATTTT. Translation: CASRARGSSRTDTQYF.

Regarding this clone: Distinct nucleotide sequences in the sample also encode this CDR3. The CDR3 region is CASSLGQGNTEAFF. As DNA, the CDR3 is TGTGCCAGCAGCTTAGGACAGGGAAACACTGAAGCTTTCTTT. The J gene is TRBJ1-1, the V gene TRBV7-9; 7 bases match TRBD1. Per the germline V gene, CDR1 is SEHNR and CDR2 is FQNEAQ (reference sequence). The CDR3 runs to 14 residues. V gave up 1 base and J gave up 2 bases; unmatched junction bases: 1. Variable domain in full (rest from reference TRBV7-9 and TRBJ1-1): DTGVSQNPRHKITKRGQNVTFRCDPISEHNRLYWYRQTLGQGPEFLTYFQNEAQLEKSRLLSDRFSAERPKGSFSTLEIQRTEQGDSAMYLCASSLGQGNTEAFFGQGTRLTVV.

This chain joins TRBV4-1 and TRBJ1-6; TRBD1 agrees at 7 bases. Looked up from germline, CDR1 is MGHRA and CDR2 is YSYEKL. This CDR3 spans 17 amino acids. Germline trimming cut 2 bases from V and 8 bases from J; bases unmatched to any gene: 12. In DNA, the CDR3 is TGCGCCAGCAGCCAAAAAAGGGAAGACAGGGTAGATTCACCCCTCCACTTT. Its translation is CASSQKREDRVDSPLHF.

V gene TRBV7-9 combines with J gene TRBJ1-1, with 8 bases lining up with TRBD1. CDR3 size: 19 residues. CDR1 and CDR2 from the germline V gene are SEHNR and FQNEAQ (reference sequence). V trimming: 2 bases; J trimming: 1 base; junction bases outside the gene matches: 15. Written as DNA, the CDR3 is TGTGCCAGCAGCTTAAGGGCAGGGGGCGTATTGGGCACGAACACTGAAGCTTTCTTT. Protein: CASSLRAGGVLGTNTEAFF. Full variable domain (remainder filled in from reference TRBV7-9 and TRBJ1-1): DTGVSQNPRHKITKRGQNVTFRCDPISEHNRLYWYRQTLGQGPEFLTYFQNEAQLEKSRLLSDRFSAERPKGSFSTLEIQRTEQGDSAMYLCASSLRAGGVLGTNTEAFFGQGTRLTVV.

The table lists this clone with a count of one. The chain carries TRBV21-1 and TRBJ2-7; the table calls TRBD2, which could not be checked here. TRBV21-1 is termed a pseudogene. The CDR3 sequence is 15 residues long. DNA of the CDR3: TGTGCCAGCAGCATCCTAGGAGGGGATCCCTACGAGCAGTACTTC. Translation gives CASSILGGDPYEQYF.

The chain links TRBV27 to TRBJ1-6, with D possibly TRBD1 on 5 matching bases. This CDR3 region has 19 residues. The V gene's germline CDR1 is MNHEY and CDR2 SMNVEV (reference sequence). Deletions cut 5 bases from V and 0 bases from J, with 20 bases between. CDR3 in amino acids: CASSNGWGQGASYNSPLHF. CDR3 coding DNA: TGTGCCAGCAGTAACGGGTGGGGCCAAGGTGCCTCCTATAATTCACCCCTCCACTTT.

The V call is TRBV9, the J call TRBJ2-5; 10 positions agree with TRBD1. Germline loops: CDR1 SGDLS, CDR2 YYNGEE. This CDR3 region has 16 residues. J lost 5 bases, V lost 4 bases, and 11 bases had no gene match. CDR3 region: CASSPGPGTGVETQYF. CDR3 bases: TGTGCCAGCAGCCCAGGTCCCGGGACAGGGGTCGAGACCCAGTACTTC. The full variable domain, rest sourced from reference TRBV9 and TRBJ2-5, is DSGVTQTPKHLITATGQRVTLRCSPRSGDLSVYWYQQSLDQGLQFLIQYYNGEERAKGNILERFSAQQFPDLHSELNLSSLELGDSALYFCASSPGPGTGVETQYFGPGTRLLVL.

The DNA of the CDR3 is TGTGCCAGCAGGGGCCGGGACAGGGGTTATAATTCACCCCTCCACTTT. Residues: CASRGRDRGYNSPLHF. The rearrangement uses TRBV2 and TRBJ1-6; 10 positions match TRBD1. The V gene end was trimmed by 6 bases and the J gene end by 4 bases; junction bases not matched to a gene: 6. Germline V gene lookup returns CDR1 SNHLY and CDR2 FYNNEI. The CDR3 totals 16 residues.

This chain connects TRBV20-1 to TRBJ2-3; D unclear. This CDR3 spans 11 amino acids. Germline CDR1 and CDR2: DFQATT and SNEGSKA (reference sequence). V was trimmed by 4 bases and J by 6 bases, leaving 8 bases between them. The CDR3 sequence is CSATMYDTQYF. CDR3 DNA sequence: TGCAGTGCTACTATGTATGATACGCAGTATTTT.

The chain combines TRBV28 with TRBJ1-1; maybe TRBD1 (5 bases). With 2 bases removed from V and 3 bases from J, the gap between germline ends came to 16 bases. Looked up from germline, CDR1 is MDHEN and CDR2 is SYDVKM. This CDR3 is built from 16 residues. CDR3 DNA: TGTGCCAGCAGTTTACTCGGGGGTTCTCGGGACACTGAAGCTTTCTTT. This sequence encodes CASSLLGGSRDTEAFF.

This sequence joins TRBV5-1 and TRBJ2-3; D is possibly TRBD1 (5 bases). The length of the CDR3 is 15 residues. Germline assignment: CDR1 SGHRS and CDR2 YFSETQ. The germline V and J ends were trimmed by 5 bases and 2 bases, with 15 bases remaining between them. CDR3 loop: CASRRGQPSTDTQYF. The CDR3 DNA reads TGCGCCAGCAGAAGGGGCCAACCTTCCACAGATACGCAGTATTTT.

The chain joins TRBV4-2 to TRBJ2-1; TRBD2 aligns across 7 bases. Per the germline V gene, CDR1 is LGHNA and CDR2 is YNFKEQ. Trimming cost V 0 bases and J 4 bases; bases outside gene matches: 9. This CDR3 contains 17 residues. The chain's CDR3 is CASSQEVTAGPYNEQFF. The CDR3 DNA reads TGTGCCAGCAGCCAAGAAGTGACAGCGGGACCATACAATGAGCAGTTCTTC.

On this clone itself: Germline is not matched at one junction end, which may reflect a read error. The chain has TRBV18 and TRBJ2-7; D possibly corresponds to TRBD1 (7 bases). The CDR3 is made up of 16 amino acids. Looked up from germline, CDR1 is KGHSH and CDR2 is LQKENI. CDR3 nucleotides: TGTGCCAGCTCACCAAGGGACAGCAATCCTGGGACTCGTAAAGACTTC. It codes for CASSPRDSNPGTRKDF.

Only one count was recorded for this clone. The gene calls are TRBV3-1 (or the pseudogene TRBV3-2) and TRBJ2-1; 11 bases agree with TRBD2. Germline V gene sequence: CDR1 LGHDT, CDR2 YNNKEL (reference sequence). With V trimmed by 3 bases and J by 4 bases, 8 bases remained unmatched. CDR3 size: 17 residues. CDR3 amino acids: CASSHTSGTSGYNEQFF. CDR3 DNA: TGTGCCAGCAGCCACACAAGCGGGACTAGCGGATACAATGAGCAGTTCTTC.

This chain connects TRBV14 to TRBJ1-1, with D unresolved. V was cut by 5 bases and J by 11 bases, with 18 bases left in between. Germline loops: CDR1 SGHDN, CDR2 FVKESK. The CDR3 loop spans 13 amino acids. The CDR3 spells CASSVQREGEAFF. Written as DNA, the CDR3 is TGTGCCAGCAGCGTACAGAGGGAGGGAGAGGCTTTCTTT.